This TCR beta chain was sequenced during a study of cytomegalovirus exposure and HLA in healthy donors. A few counts support this clone. The antigen is unknown. Per the germline V gene, CDR1 is SQVTM and CDR2 is ANQGSEA. The CDR3 is made up of 12 amino acids. Trimming removed 4 bases from V and 7 bases from J, with 11 bases in between. Use of 60 Vbeta and 13 Jbeta primers characterized the PCR. Clones were sequenced by immunoSEQ multiplex PCR, and TCRdb holds only the in-frame ones, with some missing. The table includes 140,000 to 150,000 clones, 8.5% to 10% detected once. Study observations and caveats: Cytomegalovirus association was assigned to approximately 160 TCR beta chains. From TCR beta sequences, most subjects' HLA-A and HLA-B alleles were reportedly predicted accurately. In a later analysis, HLA-associated TCR beta chains were more clonally expanded than equally common others. It was taken for granted in presence/absence analyses that sequencing depth across donors was roughly uniform.

The sequenced sample was PBMCs. The TCR originated in a middle-aged man in good health and CMV-seronegative. This chain links TRBV29-1 with TRBJ1-5; D is uncertain. The CDR3 DNA follows: TGCAGCGTTGGGGAGGGAAGCCAGCCCCAGCATTTT. This encodes CSVGEGSQPQHF. Full variable domain (remainder filled in from reference TRBV29-1 and TRBJ1-5): SAVISQKPSRDICQRGTSLTIQCQVDSQVTMMFWYRQQPGQSLTLIATANQGSEATYESGFVIDKFPISRPNLTFSTLTVSNMSPEDSSIYLCSVGEGSQPQHFGDGTRLSIL.